The 30 T cell receptor beta chains listed next were all sequenced from one sample in a study of T-cell memory formation after mild COVID-19. MiXCR, run by TCRdb on the 5' RACE reads, gives a single entry per CDR3 protein. Counted here are about 560,000 distinct CDR3 sequences, less than 25% occurring once; the ten biggest clones make up 7.5% to 9.5%. The sequenced material came from PBMCs or a T cell subset sorted from them (not recorded which). The origin of the receptors is an adult woman who had mild COVID-19 (a few samples of this study predate the infection). Cell type and time point are not known.

V gene TRBV7-6 combines with J gene TRBJ2-1; the match to TRBD2 covers 11 bases. V shed 1 base, J shed 8 bases, and the junction held 13 bases outside the gene matches. Germline assignment: CDR1 SGHVS and CDR2 FNYEAQ. The CDR3 sequence is 18 residues long. The CDR3 DNA reads TGTGCCAGCAGCTTAGTCGTAGCGGGAGGGCCTCTCCCGCATGAGCAGTTCTTC. This translates into CASSLVVAGGPLPHEQFF.

This chain connects TRBV4-1 to TRBJ2-1; no firm D call. This CDR3 has 15 amino acids. The germline CDR1 and CDR2 sequences are MGHRA and YSYEKL. V lost 0 bases, J lost 9 bases, and 15 bases lay in between. CDR3 amino acids: CASSQEGKKSSEQFF. DNA for the CDR3: TGCGCCAGCAGCCAAGAGGGGAAGAAGTCTAGTGAGCAGTTCTTC.

The genes are TRBV18 and TRBJ2-7; D is undetermined. The CDR3 contains 15 residues. Deletions cut 1 base from V and 2 bases from J, with 12 bases between. Germline V lookup: CDR1 KGHSH, CDR2 LQKENI. CDR3 residues: CASSPLEKGTYEQYF. The DNA of the CDR3 is TGTGCCAGCTCACCACTGGAGAAGGGAACCTACGAGCAGTACTTC.

A few counts support this clonotype. The gene calls are TRBV5-1 and TRBJ1-6; TRBD1 agrees at 9 bases. This CDR3 is built from 14 residues. Germline values: CDR1 SGHRS, CDR2 YFSETQ. V shed 2 bases and J 9 bases; nucleotides not matched to a gene: 3. The CDR3 DNA follows: TGCGCCAGCAGCTTTACAGGGGGCAGTTCACCCCTCCACTTT. This gives the protein CASSFTGGSSPLHF.

The chain employs TRBV7-6 and TRBJ2-4; 12 nucleotides match TRBD1. Germline CDR1 is SGHVS and CDR2 is FNYEAQ. J gave up 5 bases and V 3 bases, and 8 bases lay outside the gene matches. The CDR3 runs 17 residues. This CDR3 reads CASSLGTGGPEENIQYF. The CDR3 DNA reads TGTGCCAGCAGCTTGGGGACAGGGGGCCCCGAGGAAAACATTCAGTACTTC.

This chain links TRBV27 with TRBJ2-7; possibly TRBD1 or TRBD2 for D (5 bases each). The V gene's germline CDR1 is MNHEY and CDR2 SMNVEV (reference sequence). The CDR3 covers 14 residues. Trimming left V 0 bases short and J 7 bases short, with 13 bases between. CDR3 region: CASSLSPGLREQYF. CDR3 coding DNA: TGTGCCAGCAGTTTATCTCCGGGGCTCAGGGAGCAGTACTTC.

At least ten counts were recorded for this clonotype. J is TRBJ2-7 and V is TRBV6-5; 9 bases match TRBD2. Germline trimming cut 5 bases from V and 3 bases from J; bases unmatched to any gene: 8. Germline CDR1 and CDR2: MNHEY and SVGAGI. The CDR3 is made up of 15 amino acids. CDR3 coding DNA: TGTGCCAGCAGTGCGGTCGGGACTAGCATCTACGAGCAGTACTTC. Translation: CASSAVGTSIYEQYF.

This sequence joins TRBV20-1 and TRBJ1-2; D is unresolved. This CDR3 has 13 amino acids. CDR1 and CDR2 (germline): DFQATT, SNEGSKA (reference sequence). V dropped 3 bases and J dropped 0 bases, with 8 bases sitting between them. CDR3 region: CSARTRTNYGYTF. DNA for the CDR3: TGCAGTGCTAGGACCAGGACTAACTATGGCTACACCTTC.

The sample holds a few counts of this clonotype. The V gene is TRBV7-2, the J gene TRBJ2-3; D may correspond to TRBD1 or TRBD2 (5 bases each). Trimming cost V 1 base and J 5 bases, with 13 bases left between them. Germline V gene sequence: CDR1 SGHTA, CDR2 FQGNSA. The CDR3 is 15 amino acids. For the CDR3, the DNA is TGTGCCAGCAGCTTAGAGGGACCGAGAGGAGATACGCAGTATTTT. Amino acids: CASSLEGPRGDTQYF.

The chain uses TRBV12-3 or TRBV12-4 and TRBJ2-2, with D unresolved. CDR3 size: 13 residues. V lost 6 bases and J 2 bases, leaving 7 bases between the germline ends. DNA of the CDR3: TGTGCCAGCAGCCCATTCAACACCGGGGAGCTGTTTTTT. Translated, it gives CASSPFNTGELFF.

The chain couples TRBV7-3 to TRBJ1-1; D unresolved. The germline CDR1 and CDR2 sequences are SGHTA and FQGTGA. Trimming cost V 4 bases and J 4 bases, with 13 bases left between them. The CDR3 runs to 14 residues. CDR3 sequence (DNA): TGTGCCAGCAGCTCCCAAGGCGGCGGCACTGAAGCTTTCTTT. Amino acids: CASSSQGGGTEAFF.

In DNA form, the CDR3 reads TGCAGTGCTAGAAGAGGGGGCGCGAGCACCGGGGAGCTGTTTTTT. Translated, it gives CSARRGGASTGELFF. The chain recombines TRBV20-1 with TRBJ2-2; 7 nucleotides match TRBD1. Germline trimming cut 2 bases from V and 4 bases from J; bases unmatched to any gene: 7. This CDR3 comprises 15 residues. Germline values: CDR1 DFQATT, CDR2 SNEGSKA (reference sequence).

This rearrangement joins TRBV7-3 to TRBJ2-2; 10 nucleotides line up with TRBD1. With 6 bases clipped from V and 4 bases from J, the junction kept 5 bases outside the gene matches. CDR3 length equals 15 residues. Germline V gene data show CDR1 as SGHTA and CDR2 as FQGTGA. CDR3 DNA: TGTGCCAGCAGGAGACAGGGGGCGAGCACCGGGGAGCTGTTTTTT. It yields the protein CASRRQGASTGELFF.

J is TRBJ2-4 and V is TRBV15; possible D gene TRBD1, 6 bases. V was trimmed by 0 bases and J by 0 bases, leaving 12 bases between them. Germline values: CDR1 LNHNV, CDR2 YYDKDF (reference sequence). The CDR3 has 17 amino acids. CDR3 nucleotides: TGTGCCACCAGCAGAGATCTGGGGGCTCTAGCCAAAAACATTCAGTACTTC. It codes for CATSRDLGALAKNIQYF.

This clonotype was counted many times. V is TRBV5-1 and J is TRBJ2-3; 10 nucleotides line up with TRBD2. The junction had 10 bases not matched to a gene; V was cut back by 0 bases and J by 0 bases. Germline-derived CDR1 and CDR2 are SGHRS and YFSETQ. This CDR3 has 19 residues. Written as DNA, the CDR3 is TGCGCCAGCAGCTTGGATGCTAGCGGGAGACCCTCTAGCACAGATACGCAGTATTTT. This translates into CASSLDASGRPSSTDTQYF.

This clonotype has just a few counts. This rearrangement joins TRBV6-6 to TRBJ2-2, with no clear D. The CDR3 spans 12 residues. CDR1 MNHNY and CDR2 SVGAGI come from the germline V gene (reference sequence). Trimming pared 5 bases from V and 7 bases from J, leaving 8 bases between. The CDR3 region has the DNA TGTGCCAGCAGTCCCTTGAACGGGGAGCTGTTTTTT. Protein product: CASSPLNGELFF.

This clonotype was seen only once. V is TRBV6-4 and J is TRBJ2-3; D not resolved. The CDR3 runs 13 residues. Trimming took off 1 base at V and 1 base at J, with 3 bases between the two ends. Germline V gene sequence: CDR1 MRHNA, CDR2 SNTAGT. CDR3 amino acids: CASSDYGTDTQYF. The CDR3 DNA sequence: TGTGCCAGCAGTGACTATGGCACAGATACGCAGTATTTT.

V is TRBV5-1 and J is TRBJ2-5; 14 positions agree with TRBD2. This CDR3 is 15 amino acids long. With V trimmed by 3 bases and J by 3 bases, 1 base remained unmatched. Germline V lookup: CDR1 SGHRS, CDR2 YFSETQ. The CDR3 sequence: CASSWGLAGEETQYF. CDR3 sequence (DNA): TGCGCCAGCAGCTGGGGACTAGCGGGAGAAGAGACCCAGTACTTC. Drawing the rest from reference TRBV5-1 and TRBJ2-5, the complete variable domain is KAGVTQTPRYLIKTRGQQVTLSCSPISGHRSVSWYQQTPGQGLQFLFEYFSETQRNKGNFPGRFSGRQFSNSRSEMNVSTLELGDSALYLCASSWGLAGEETQYFGPGTRLLVL.

This rearrangement joins TRBV18 to TRBJ1-5; TRBD1 agrees at 7 bases. The germline CDR1 and CDR2 sequences are KGHSH and LQKENI. The J segment lost 4 bases and the V segment lost 5 bases, leaving 2 bases of the junction unmatched. CDR3 length: 13 residues. The CDR3 DNA is TGTGCCAGCTCAGACAGGGCAAATCAGCCCCAGCATTTT. Translated: CASSDRANQPQHF.

This clonotype was counted between two and nine times. The J gene is TRBJ2-3, the V gene TRBV14; 8 bases are a match to TRBD2. Germline V gives CDR1 SGHDN, CDR2 FVKESK. The junction had 13 bases not matched to a gene; V was cut back by 4 bases and J by 4 bases. The CDR3 covers 17 residues. As DNA, the CDR3 is TGTGCCAGCAGCCGTGGACTAGCTCCTGGGGGAGCAGATACGCAGTATTTT. Amino acid sequence: CASSRGLAPGGADTQYF.

This clonotype came up a few times. V and J are TRBV18 and TRBJ1-5; D remains ambiguous. Germline CDR1 and CDR2: KGHSH and LQKENI. V was cut by 2 bases and J by 1 base, with 12 bases left in between. This CDR3 is 16 amino acids long. CDR3 DNA sequence: TGTGCCAGCTCACCATTGGCAGGCCCCAGCAATCAGCCCCAGCATTTT. This gives the protein CASSPLAGPSNQPQHF.

The V and J genes are TRBV12-3 or TRBV12-4 and TRBJ2-1; 10 bases match TRBD1. This CDR3 is 16 amino acids long. V lost 6 bases to trimming and J lost 6 bases; unmatched junction nucleotides: 11. CDR3: CASSTTGTGAPNEQFF. CDR3 in DNA: TGTGCCAGCAGCACCACAGGGACAGGGGCCCCCAATGAGCAGTTCTTC.

The chain is built from TRBV4-1 and TRBJ2-4, with TRBD2 identical over 11 bases. In germline, CDR1 is MGHRA, CDR2 YSYEKL. This CDR3 is built from 15 residues. Trimming cost V 1 base and J 8 bases; bases outside gene matches: 4. The CDR3 coding sequence is TGCGCCAGCAGCCAAGTTAAACTAGCGGGGGACATTCAGTACTTC. Its translation: CASSQVKLAGDIQYF.

This clonotype appeared a single time. The CDR3 bases are TGTGCCACCAGTACACAGGGCACTCAGCAGTTCTTC. Its protein product is CATSTQGTQQFF. V and J are TRBV15 and TRBJ2-1; weak D call: TRBD1 (6 bases). CDR3 length: 12 residues. Between the trimmed V and J ends, which lost 6 bases and 11 bases, there was a span of 14 bases. Germline V gene sequence: CDR1 LNHNV, CDR2 YYDKDF (reference sequence).

There are a few counts of this clonotype. The chain uses TRBV2 and TRBJ2-1; 8 nucleotides align to TRBD1. The CDR3 consists of 16 residues. The junction had 17 bases not matched to a gene; V was cut back by 6 bases and J by 10 bases. Germline V gene data show CDR1 as SNHLY and CDR2 as FYNNEI. The CDR3 coding sequence is TGTGCCAGCAGACGAAATTCAGGGACAGGCGTTAGCGAGCAGTTCTTC. Its protein product is CASRRNSGTGVSEQFF.

The chain combines TRBV20-1 with TRBJ2-7; unclear D gene. This CDR3 comprises 10 residues. Trimming stripped 5 bases from V and 6 bases from J, with 8 bases between. The V gene's germline CDR1 is DFQATT and CDR2 SNEGSKA (reference sequence). The CDR3 sequence is CSAQVGEQYF. CDR3 in DNA: TGCAGTGCTCAGGTGGGCGAGCAGTACTTC.

This clonotype was detected many times. The genes are TRBV6-6 and TRBJ2-1, with D possibly matching TRBD2 (6 bases). V dropped 7 bases and J dropped 7 bases, with 17 bases sitting between them. CDR3 length: 14 amino acids. Germline V gives CDR1 MNHNY, CDR2 SVGAGI (reference sequence). For the CDR3, the DNA is TGTGCCAGCACAATAGCGGCCTCAGGGAATGAGCAGTTCTTC. Encoded protein: CASTIAASGNEQFF.

This chain links TRBV5-1 with TRBJ2-1; 7 nucleotides agree with TRBD2. Germline V gene lookup returns CDR1 SGHRS and CDR2 YFSETQ. The CDR3 is made up of 17 amino acids. The ends lost 0 bases at V and 4 bases at J; junction bases unmatched: 10. In DNA form, the CDR3 reads TGCGCCAGCAGCTTGGTAGCTAGCGGTGCGGGATACAATGAGCAGTTCTTC. It encodes CASSLVASGAGYNEQFF.

The chain is built from TRBV6-5 and TRBJ1-1, with D perhaps TRBD1 (6 bases). Germline V gene sequence: CDR1 MNHEY, CDR2 SVGAGI. The CDR3 totals 15 residues. V was trimmed by 6 bases and J by 1 base, leaving 15 bases between them. Here the CDR3 DNA reads TGTGCCAGCAGGACACAGGGCGCTCGGAACACTGAAGCTTTCTTT. Amino acids: CASRTQGARNTEAFF.

The sample holds a few counts of this clonotype. The chain combines TRBV9 with TRBJ2-7; D is perhaps TRBD1 (7 bases). V lost 3 bases to trimming and J lost 0 bases, with 13 bases between them. CDR1 is SGDLS and CDR2 is YYNGEE in the germline V gene. The CDR3 sequence is 15 residues long. The CDR3 region has the DNA TGTGCCAGCAGCGCGCGGGACAGTGGCTCCTACGAGCAGTACTTC. It is translated as CASSARDSGSYEQYF. Full variable domain (outside the CDR3, taken from reference TRBV9 and TRBJ2-7): DSGVTQTPKHLITATGQRVTLRCSPRSGDLSVYWYQQSLDQGLQFLIQYYNGEERAKGNILERFSAQQFPDLHSELNLSSLELGDSALYFCASSARDSGSYEQYFGPGTRLTVT.